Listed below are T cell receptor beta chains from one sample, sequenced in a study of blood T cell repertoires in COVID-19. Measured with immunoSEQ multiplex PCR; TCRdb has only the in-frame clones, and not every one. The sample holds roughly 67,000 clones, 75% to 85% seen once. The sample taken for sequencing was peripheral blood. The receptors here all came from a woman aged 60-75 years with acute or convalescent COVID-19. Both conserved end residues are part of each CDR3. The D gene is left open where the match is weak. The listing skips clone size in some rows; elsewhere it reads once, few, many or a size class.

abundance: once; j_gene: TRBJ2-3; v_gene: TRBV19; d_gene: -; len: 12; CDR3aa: CASAEGEYTQYF; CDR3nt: TGTGCCAGCGCCGAGGGGGAATATACGCAGTATTTT
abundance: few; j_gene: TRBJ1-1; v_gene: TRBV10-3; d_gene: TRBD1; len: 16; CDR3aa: CAISPYASGTDRQAFF; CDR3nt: TGTGCCATCAGTCCCTACGCCTCAGGGACAGATCGTCAAGCTTTCTTT
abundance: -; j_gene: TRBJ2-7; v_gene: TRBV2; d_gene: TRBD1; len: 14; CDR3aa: CASTMDRYSYEQYF; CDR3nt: TGTGCCAGCACTATGGACAGGTACTCCTACGAGCAGTACTTC
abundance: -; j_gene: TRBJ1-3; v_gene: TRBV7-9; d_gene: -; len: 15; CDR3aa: CASSQDGISGNTIYF; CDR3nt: TGTGCCAGCAGCCAGGACGGGATCTCTGGAAACACCATATATTTT
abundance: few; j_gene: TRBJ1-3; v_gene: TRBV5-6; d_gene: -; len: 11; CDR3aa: CASSLANTIYF; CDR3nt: TGTGCCAGCAGCTTGGCTAACACCATATATTTT
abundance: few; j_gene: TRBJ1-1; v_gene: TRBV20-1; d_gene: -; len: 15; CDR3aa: CSASWGVGLNTEAFF; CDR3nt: TGCAGTGCTAGTTGGGGGGTCGGATTGAACACTGAAGCTTTCTTT
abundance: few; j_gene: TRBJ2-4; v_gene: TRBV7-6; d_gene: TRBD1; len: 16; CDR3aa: CASSSSGTGGANIQYF; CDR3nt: TGTGCCAGCAGCTCTTCCGGGACAGGGGGCGCAAACATTCAGTACTTC
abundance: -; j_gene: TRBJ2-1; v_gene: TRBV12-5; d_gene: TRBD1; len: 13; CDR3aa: CASGTGQGNEQFF; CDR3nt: TGTGCTAGTGGGACGGGACAGGGGAATGAGCAGTTCTTC
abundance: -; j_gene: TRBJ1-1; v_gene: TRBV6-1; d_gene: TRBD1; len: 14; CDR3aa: CASSDPGQGAEAFF; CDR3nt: TGTGCCAGCAGTGACCCGGGACAGGGCGCTGAAGCTTTCTTT
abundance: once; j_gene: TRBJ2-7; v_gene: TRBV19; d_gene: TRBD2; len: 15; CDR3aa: CASSPRLAGKNEQYF; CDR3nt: TGTGCCAGTAGTCCGAGACTAGCGGGGAAGAACGAGCAGTACTTC
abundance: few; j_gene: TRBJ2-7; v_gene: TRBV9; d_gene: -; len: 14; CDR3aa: CASSVEVVGDTVSF; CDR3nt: TGTGCCAGCAGCGTAGAAGTAGTCGGGGACACGGTATCCTTC
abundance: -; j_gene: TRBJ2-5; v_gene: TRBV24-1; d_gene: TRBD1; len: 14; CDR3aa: CATSDGQVGETQYF; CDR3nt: TGTGCCACCAGTGATGGACAGGTTGGGGAGACCCAGTACTTC
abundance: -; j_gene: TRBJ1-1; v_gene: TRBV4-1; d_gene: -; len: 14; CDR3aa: CASSQDSRGTEAFF; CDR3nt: TGCGCCAGCAGCCAAGATTCCAGGGGCACTGAAGCTTTCTTT
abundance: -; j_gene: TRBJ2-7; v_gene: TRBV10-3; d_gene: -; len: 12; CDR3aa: CAISGQVGEQYF; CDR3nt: TGTGCCATCAGTGGACAGGTGGGAGAGCAGTACTTC
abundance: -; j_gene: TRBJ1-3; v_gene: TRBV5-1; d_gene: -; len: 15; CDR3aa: CASSHDSHSGNTIYF; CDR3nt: TGCGCCAGCAGCCACGACAGCCACTCTGGAAACACCATATATTTT
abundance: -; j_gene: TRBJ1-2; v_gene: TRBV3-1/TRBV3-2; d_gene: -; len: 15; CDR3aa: CASSGYSTLHYGYTF; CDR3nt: TGTGCCAGCAGCGGGTACAGTACACTTCACTATGGCTACACCTTC
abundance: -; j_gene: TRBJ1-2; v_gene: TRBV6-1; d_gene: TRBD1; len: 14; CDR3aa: CASSEGTGDYGYTF; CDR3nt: TGTGCCAGCAGTGAAGGTACAGGGGACTATGGCTACACCTTC
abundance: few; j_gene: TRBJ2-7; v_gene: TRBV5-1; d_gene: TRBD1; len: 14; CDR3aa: CASSLITGADEQYF; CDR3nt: TGCGCCAGCAGCTTGATTACAGGGGCTGACGAGCAGTACTTC
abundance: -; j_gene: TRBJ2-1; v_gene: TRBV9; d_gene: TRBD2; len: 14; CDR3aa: CASTAGGPGNEQFF; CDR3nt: TGTGCCAGCACGGCGGGGGGGCCGGGGAATGAGCAGTTCTTC
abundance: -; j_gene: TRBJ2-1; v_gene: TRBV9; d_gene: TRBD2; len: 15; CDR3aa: CASSGAGGTYNEQFF; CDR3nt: TGTGCCAGCAGCGGAGCGGGGGGGACCTACAATGAGCAGTTCTTC
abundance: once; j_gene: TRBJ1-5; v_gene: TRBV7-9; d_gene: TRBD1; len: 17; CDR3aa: CASSSGQGSYSNQPQHF; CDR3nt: TGTGCCAGCAGCTCCGGACAGGGGTCTTATAGCAATCAGCCCCAGCATTTT
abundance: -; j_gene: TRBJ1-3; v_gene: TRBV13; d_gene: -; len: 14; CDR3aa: CASSLVVAGNTIYF; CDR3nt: TGTGCCAGCAGCTTAGTGGTTGCGGGAAACACCATATATTTT
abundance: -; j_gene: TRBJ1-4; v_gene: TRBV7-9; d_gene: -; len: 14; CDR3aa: CASSLSTTNEKLFF; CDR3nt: TGTGCCAGCAGCTTATCTACAACTAATGAAAAACTGTTTTTT
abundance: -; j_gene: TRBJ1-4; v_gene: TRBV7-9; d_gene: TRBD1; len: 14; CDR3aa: CASSGTGIGEKLFF; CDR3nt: TGTGCCAGCAGCGGGACAGGGATCGGTGAAAAACTGTTTTTT
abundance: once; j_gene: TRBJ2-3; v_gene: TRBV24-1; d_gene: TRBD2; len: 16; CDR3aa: CATSDSSGALTDTQYF; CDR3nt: TGTGCCACCAGTGATTCTAGCGGGGCTCTCACAGATACGCAGTATTTT
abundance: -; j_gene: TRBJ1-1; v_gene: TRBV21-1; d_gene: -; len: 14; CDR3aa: CASSRYRESTEAFF; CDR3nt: TGTGCCAGCAGCAGGTACAGGGAGAGCACTGAAGCTTTCTTT